This T cell receptor (beta chain) derives from a study of response to subunit inactivated influenza vaccine. The study, taken as a whole, reports: The authors suggested that every seasonal influenza vaccination recruits few new T cells.

TCRdb recomputed calls from the RT-PCR reads with MiXCR, one row per CDR3 protein. The table shows around 170,000 distinct CDR3 sequences, with roughly 10% occurring only once. Remarks on this clonotype: Its specificity is unknown.

This sample comprised CD8+ T cells sorted from PBMCs, obtained around 25 months after vaccination. The origin of this receptor is a man aged 45 to 70 who received an inactivated influenza vaccine.

The CDR3 coding sequence is TGCGCCAGCAGCCTAAAAACAGGGCCTACTGAAGCTTTCTTT. Translated: CASSLKTGPTEAFF. The chain has TRBV4-1 and TRBJ1-1; TRBD1 might be the D (6 bases). The CDR3 consists of 14 residues. CDR1 is MGHRA, CDR2 YSYEKL, per germline. V dropped 4 bases and J dropped 5 bases, with 14 bases sitting between them.